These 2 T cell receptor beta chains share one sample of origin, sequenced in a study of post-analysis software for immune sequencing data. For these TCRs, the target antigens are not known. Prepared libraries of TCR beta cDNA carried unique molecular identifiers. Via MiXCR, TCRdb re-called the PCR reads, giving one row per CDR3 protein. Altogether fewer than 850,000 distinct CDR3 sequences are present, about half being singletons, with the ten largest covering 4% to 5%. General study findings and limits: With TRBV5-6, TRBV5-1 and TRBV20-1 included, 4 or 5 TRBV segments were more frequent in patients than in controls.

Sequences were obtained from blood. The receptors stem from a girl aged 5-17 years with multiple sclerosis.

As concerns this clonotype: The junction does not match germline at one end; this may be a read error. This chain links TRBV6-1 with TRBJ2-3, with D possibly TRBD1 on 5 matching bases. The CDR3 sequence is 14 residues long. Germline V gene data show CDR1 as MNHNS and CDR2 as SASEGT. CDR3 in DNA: TGTGCCAGCAGTGTCAACGGACACACAGGTACGCAGTATTTT. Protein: CASSVNGHTGTQYF.

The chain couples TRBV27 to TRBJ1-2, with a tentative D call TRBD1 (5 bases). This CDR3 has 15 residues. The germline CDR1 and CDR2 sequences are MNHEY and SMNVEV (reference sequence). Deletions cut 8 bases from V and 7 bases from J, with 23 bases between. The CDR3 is CASSYGGATYGGYTF. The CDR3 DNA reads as TGTGCCAGCTCTTACGGGGGTGCAACGTACGGTGGCTACACCTTC.